This T cell receptor beta chain was obtained from a study of shared clonotypes between healthy human individuals. Assay: immunoSEQ multiplex PCR; the TCRdb copy retains only in-frame clones and omits some. The profile covers approximately 1.9 million clones, with roughly 93% appearing a single time and roughly 1.7% taken by the ten largest. Germline lookup yields CDR1 MGHRA and CDR2 YSYEKL. J lost 5 bases, V lost 1 base, and 4 bases had no gene match. CDR3 length: 14 amino acids. Naive-designated CD8 cells lacked CD45RO, were positively enriched for CCR7, and omitted terminally differentiated effector memory CD45RA+ cells.

The TCR was taken from a man aged 18 to 30 in good health. Some clones in this sample may be carry-over from other donors' samples. Sequenced sample: naive CD8+ T cells from PBMCs. The chain uses TRBV4-1 and TRBJ2-7, with 8 positions matching TRBD1. The CDR3 sequence: CASSQGQGFNEQYF. CDR3 bases: TGCGCCAGCAGCCAAGGACAGGGGTTTAACGAGCAGTACTTC.